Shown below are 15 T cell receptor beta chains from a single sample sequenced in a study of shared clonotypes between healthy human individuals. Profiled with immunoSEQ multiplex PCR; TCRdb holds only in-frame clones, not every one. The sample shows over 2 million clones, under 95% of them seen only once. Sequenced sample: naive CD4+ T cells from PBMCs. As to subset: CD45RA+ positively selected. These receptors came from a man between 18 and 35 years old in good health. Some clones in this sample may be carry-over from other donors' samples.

The CDR3 protein is CASSPSFSGSTDTQYF. In DNA, the CDR3 is TGTGCCAGCAGCCCATCTTTTAGCGGGAGCACAGATACGCAGTATTTT. The chain has TRBV11-3 and TRBJ2-3; 7 bases fit TRBD2. The V gene end was trimmed by 5 bases and the J gene end by 0 bases; junction bases not matched to a gene: 8. Germline assignment: CDR1 SGHNT and CDR2 YENEEA. The CDR3 loop spans 16 amino acids.

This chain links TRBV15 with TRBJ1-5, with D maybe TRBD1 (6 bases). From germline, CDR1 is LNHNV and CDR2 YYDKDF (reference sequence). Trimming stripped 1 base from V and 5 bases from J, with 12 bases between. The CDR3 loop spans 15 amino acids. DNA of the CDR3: TGTGCCACCAGCAGAGCGGGGAGGGGGGATCAGCCCCAGCATTTT. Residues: CATSRAGRGDQPQHF.

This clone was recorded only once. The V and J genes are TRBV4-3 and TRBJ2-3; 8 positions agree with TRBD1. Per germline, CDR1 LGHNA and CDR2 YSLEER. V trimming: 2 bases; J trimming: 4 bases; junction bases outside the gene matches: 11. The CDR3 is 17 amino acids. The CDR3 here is CASSQHPGGTGADTQYF. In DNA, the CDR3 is TGCGCCAGCAGCCAACACCCAGGGGGGACAGGAGCAGATACGCAGTATTTT.

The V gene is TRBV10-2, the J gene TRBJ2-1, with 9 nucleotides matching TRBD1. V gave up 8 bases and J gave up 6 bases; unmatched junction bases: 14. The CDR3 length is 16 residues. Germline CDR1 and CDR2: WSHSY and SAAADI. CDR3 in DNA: TGCGCCAGCCGCCGTGCCGGGACAGGGATCGTCAATGAGCAGTTCTTC. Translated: CASRRAGTGIVNEQFF.

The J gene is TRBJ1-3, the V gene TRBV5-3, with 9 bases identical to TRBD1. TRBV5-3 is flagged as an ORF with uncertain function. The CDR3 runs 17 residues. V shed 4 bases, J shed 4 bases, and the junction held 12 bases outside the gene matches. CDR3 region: CARSRNRGRAGGNTIYF. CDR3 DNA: TGTGCCAGAAGCCGTAACAGGGGGCGGGCGGGAGGAAACACCATATATTTT.

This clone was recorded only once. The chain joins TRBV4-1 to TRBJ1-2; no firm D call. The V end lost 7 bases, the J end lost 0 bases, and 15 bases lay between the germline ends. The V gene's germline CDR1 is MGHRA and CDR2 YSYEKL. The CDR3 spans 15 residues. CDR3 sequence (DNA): TGCGCCAGCAAATTCCTCCACACCTCTAACTATGGCTACACCTTC. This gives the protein CASKFLHTSNYGYTF.

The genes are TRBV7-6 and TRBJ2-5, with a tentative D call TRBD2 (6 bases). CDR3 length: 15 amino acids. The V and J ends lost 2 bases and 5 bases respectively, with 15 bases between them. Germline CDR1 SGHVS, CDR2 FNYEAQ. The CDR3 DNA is TGTGCCAGCAGCTTATACGAGGGAGGTCGGGAGACCCAGTACTTC. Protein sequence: CASSLYEGGRETQYF.

Here the CDR3 reads CASSQERGWYQGDIREQYF. CDR3 sequence (DNA): TGCGCCAGCAGCCAAGAAAGAGGGTGGTACCAGGGGGATATTCGGGAGCAGTACTTC. The chain joins TRBV4-3 to TRBJ2-7, with 7 bases that match TRBD1. The CDR3 sequence is 19 residues long. V shed 0 bases, J shed 7 bases, and the junction held 21 bases outside the gene matches. Germline CDR1 and CDR2: LGHNA and YSLEER.

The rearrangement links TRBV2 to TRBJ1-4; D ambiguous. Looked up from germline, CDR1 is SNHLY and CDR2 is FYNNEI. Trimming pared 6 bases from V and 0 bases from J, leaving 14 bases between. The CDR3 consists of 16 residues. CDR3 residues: CASRPRWPATNEKLFF. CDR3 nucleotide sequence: TGTGCCAGCAGACCCCGTTGGCCAGCAACTAATGAAAAACTGTTTTTT.

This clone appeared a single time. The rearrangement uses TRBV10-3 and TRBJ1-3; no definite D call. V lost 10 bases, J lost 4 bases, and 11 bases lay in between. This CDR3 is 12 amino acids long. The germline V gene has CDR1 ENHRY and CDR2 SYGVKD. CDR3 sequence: CATHGPGNTIYF. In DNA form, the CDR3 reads TGTGCCACCCACGGGCCCGGAAACACCATATATTTT.

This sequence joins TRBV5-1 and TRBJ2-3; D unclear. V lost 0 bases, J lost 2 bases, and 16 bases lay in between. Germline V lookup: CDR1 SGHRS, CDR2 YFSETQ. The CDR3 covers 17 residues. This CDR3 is CASSLVVGRPNTDTQYF. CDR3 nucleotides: TGCGCCAGCAGCTTGGTGGTGGGTAGACCAAACACAGATACGCAGTATTTT.

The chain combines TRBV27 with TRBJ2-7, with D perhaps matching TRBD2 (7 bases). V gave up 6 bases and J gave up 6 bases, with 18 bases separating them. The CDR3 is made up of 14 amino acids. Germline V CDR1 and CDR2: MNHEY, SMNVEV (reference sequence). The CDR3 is CASSIDRGGGEQYF. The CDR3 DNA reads TGTGCCAGCAGCATAGATAGGGGAGGGGGCGAGCAGTACTTC.

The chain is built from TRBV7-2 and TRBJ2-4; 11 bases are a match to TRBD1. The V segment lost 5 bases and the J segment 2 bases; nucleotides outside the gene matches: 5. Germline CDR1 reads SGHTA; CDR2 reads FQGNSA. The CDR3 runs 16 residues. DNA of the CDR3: TGTGCCAGCAGCCTACGGACAGGGGGCTCCAAAAACATTCAGTACTTC. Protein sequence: CASSLRTGGSKNIQYF.

The CDR3 here is CASSLGQNSYNEQFF. In nucleotides, the CDR3 is TGTGCCAGCAGCTTGGGTCAGAACTCCTACAATGAGCAGTTCTTC. The V gene is TRBV5-8, the J gene TRBJ2-1, with D unresolved. V lost 0 bases, J lost 0 bases, and 7 bases lay in between. Looked up from germline, CDR1 is SGHTS and CDR2 is YDEGEE. There are 15 residues in the CDR3.

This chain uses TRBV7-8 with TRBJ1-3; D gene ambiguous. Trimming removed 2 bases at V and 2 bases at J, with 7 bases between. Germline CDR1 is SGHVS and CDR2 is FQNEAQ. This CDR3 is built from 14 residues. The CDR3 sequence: CASSLRVPGNTIYF. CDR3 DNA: TGTGCCAGCAGCTTACGGGTTCCTGGAAACACCATATATTTT. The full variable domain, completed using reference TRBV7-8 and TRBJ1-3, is GAGVSQSPRYKVAKRGQDVALRCDPISGHVSLFWYQQALGQGPEFLTYFQNEAQLDKSGLPSDRFFAERPEGSVSTLKIQRTQQEDSAVYLCASSLRVPGNTIYFGEGSWLTVV.